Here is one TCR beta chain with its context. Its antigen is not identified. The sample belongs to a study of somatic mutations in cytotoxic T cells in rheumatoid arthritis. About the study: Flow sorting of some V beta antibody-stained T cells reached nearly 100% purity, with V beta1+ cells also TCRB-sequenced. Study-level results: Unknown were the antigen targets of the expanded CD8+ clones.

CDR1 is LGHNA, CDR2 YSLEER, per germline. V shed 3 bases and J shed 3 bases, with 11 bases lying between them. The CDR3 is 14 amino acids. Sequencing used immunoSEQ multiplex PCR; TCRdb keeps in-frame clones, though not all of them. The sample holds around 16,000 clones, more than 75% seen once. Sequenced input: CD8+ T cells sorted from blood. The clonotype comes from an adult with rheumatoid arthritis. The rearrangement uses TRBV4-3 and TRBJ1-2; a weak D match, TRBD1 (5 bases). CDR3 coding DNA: TGCGCCAGCAGCCAGGGACGGGACGACTATGGCTACACCTTC. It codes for CASSQGRDDYGYTF.